One TCR beta chain is described in this entry. Its antigen is not identified. Each of the donors was a healthy bone marrow donor. Though probably carrying unrecorded immune exposures, donors were nominally healthy at sampling. This CDR3 has 15 amino acids. The record originates from a study of cytomegalovirus exposure and HLA in healthy donors. Study-wide results and limits: Associated with cytomegalovirus, according to the listing, were 150 to 200 TCR beta chains.

PCR involved 60 Vbeta and 13 Jbeta primers. Libraries were prepared by immunoSEQ multiplex PCR; TCRdb keeps only in-frame clonotypes and omits some of them. The table includes over 65,000 clones, around 75% detected once. The chain recombines TRBV21-1 with TRBJ2-1; the table calls TRBD1, which could not be checked here. TRBV21-1 is flagged as a pseudogene. This TCR derives from a middle-aged woman in good health and CMV-seropositive. The sample was PBMCs. The CDR3 sequence is CASSEKSDRDNEQFF. In nucleotides, the CDR3 is TGTGCCAGCAGCGAAAAAAGTGACAGGGACAATGAGCAGTTCTTC.